Below are 18 T cell receptor beta chains sequenced from a single sample in a study of response to subunit inactivated influenza vaccine. TCRdb independently ran MiXCR on the RT-PCR reads; one entry per CDR3 protein. Among 450,000 to 700,000 distinct CDR3 sequences listed, roughly 15% were seen once. This sample comprised PBMCs from blood, obtained 12 days after vaccination. These receptors were taken from a man in his fifties or sixties who received an inactivated influenza vaccine.

This clonotype was recorded a few times. The CDR3 region has the DNA TGCAGCGTAGGGACAGGGTCAGATACGCAGTATTTT. This encodes CSVGTGSDTQYF. The chain couples TRBV29-1 to TRBJ2-3; 9 bases are a match to TRBD1. This CDR3 contains 12 residues. Germline CDR1 SQVTM, CDR2 ANQGSEA. The trim removed 6 bases at V and 4 bases at J, leaving 2 bases unmatched.

The rearrangement joins TRBV20-1 to TRBJ1-6; 7 positions match TRBD1. CDR1 DFQATT and CDR2 SNEGSKA come from the germline V gene (reference sequence). The CDR3 loop spans 12 amino acids. V trimming: 6 bases; J trimming: 6 bases; junction bases outside the gene matches: 2. CDR3 residues: CSAGQVNSPLHF. CDR3 in DNA: TGCAGTGCCGGACAGGTTAATTCACCCCTCCACTTT.

This clonotype has a count of ten or more. The chain combines TRBV7-2 with TRBJ2-5; TRBD2 aligns across 8 bases. Germline assignment: CDR1 SGHTA and CDR2 FQGNSA. The length of the CDR3 is 20 residues. The V gene end was trimmed by 3 bases and the J gene end by 3 bases; junction bases not matched to a gene: 21. CDR3 bases: TGTGCCAGCAGCTTCGCAATACCTCGCGGGGGGCGGGGGTCTAAAGAGACCCAGTACTTC. Encoded protein: CASSFAIPRGGRGSKETQYF.

This clonotype was seen a handful of times. The chain recombines TRBV6-2 or TRBV6-3 with TRBJ2-5; 8 bases are shared with TRBD2. V shed 5 bases, J shed 6 bases, and the junction held 17 bases outside the gene matches. Germline-derived CDR1 and CDR2 are MNHEY and SVGEGT. CDR3 length equals 17 residues. Here the CDR3 reads CASSHPGASGSRKTQYF. CDR3 in DNA: TGTGCCAGCAGTCACCCTGGGGCGAGCGGGAGTAGGAAGACCCAGTACTTC.

This clonotype was picked up a small number of times. The chain joins TRBV10-3 to TRBJ2-7; no clear D. Germline CDR1 is ENHRY and CDR2 is SYGVKD. The CDR3 extends over 14 amino acids. V dropped 4 bases and J dropped 6 bases, with 16 bases sitting between them. In DNA, the CDR3 is TGTGCCATCAGTGGCATGGGTGCAGGATCCGAGCAGTACTTC. Amino acids: CAISGMGAGSEQYF.

The chain employs TRBV4-3 and TRBJ2-3, with TRBD2 matching over 8 bases. V dropped 0 bases and J dropped 5; count of bases not matched to a gene: 4. This CDR3 is built from 15 residues. Germline V lookup: CDR1 LGHNA, CDR2 YSLEER. The CDR3 reads CASSQDGTRRDTQYF. The CDR3, as DNA: TGCGCCAGCAGCCAAGACGGGACTAGACGAGATACGCAGTATTTT.

This clonotype turned up a few times. This chain joins TRBV10-3 and TRBJ1-1; 9 positions agree with TRBD1. Germline V CDR1 and CDR2: ENHRY, SYGVKD. The junction had 2 bases not matched to a gene; V was cut back by 4 bases and J by 5 bases. CDR3 size: 13 residues. This CDR3 reads CAISGQGDTEAFF. The CDR3 DNA follows: TGTGCCATCAGTGGACAGGGGGATACTGAAGCTTTCTTT.

This rearrangement joins TRBV30 to TRBJ2-7; 10 positions match TRBD2. Germline V gene lookup returns CDR1 GTSNPN and CDR2 SVGIG (reference sequence). This CDR3 spans 15 amino acids. Unmatched junction bases numbered 6, after V lost 1 base and J lost 3 bases. The CDR3 DNA is TGTGCCTGGAGTGGAACCGGGACTAGCGACTACGAGCAGTACTTC. Its protein product is CAWSGTGTSDYEQYF. The entire variable domain, with the rest obtained from reference TRBV30 and TRBJ2-7, is as follows: SQTIHQWPATLVQPVGSPLSLECTVEGTSNPNLYWYRQAAGRGLQLLFYSVGIGQISSEVPQNLSASRPQDRQFILSSKKLLLSDSGFYLCAWSGTGTSDYEQYFGPGTRLTVT.

The chain carries TRBV5-1 and TRBJ2-7, with no clear D. CDR1 is SGHRS, CDR2 YFSETQ, per germline. The ends were cut back, 0 bases at V and 7 bases at J, with 14 bases in the middle. This CDR3 contains 14 residues. In nucleotides, the CDR3 is TGCGCCAGCAGCTTGGACAGCCGGGCCGGAGAGCAGTACTTC. Encoded protein: CASSLDSRAGEQYF. The full variable domain, completed using reference TRBV5-1 and TRBJ2-7, is KAGVTQTPRYLIKTRGQQVTLSCSPISGHRSVSWYQQTPGQGLQFLFEYFSETQRNKGNFPGRFSGRQFSNSRSEMNVSTLELGDSALYLCASSLDSRAGEQYFGPGTRLTVT.

This clonotype was observed a few times. The J gene is TRBJ2-1, the V gene TRBV10-2; D call uncertain. The germline gives CDR1 WSHSY, CDR2 SAAADI. Between the trimmed V and J ends, which lost 3 bases and 10 bases, there was a span of 16 bases. This CDR3 is 14 amino acids long. The CDR3, as DNA: TGCGCCAGCAGTGAAAGGAGCTCTTTAATGGAGCAGTTCTTC. It yields the protein CASSERSSLMEQFF.

V gene TRBV10-3 combines with J gene TRBJ2-7; the D is unclear. The CDR3 spans 14 residues. Germline V gene sequence: CDR1 ENHRY, CDR2 SYGVKD. Trimming cost V 4 bases and J 0 bases, with 10 bases left between them. Here the CDR3 reads CAISGQVSSYEQYF. The CDR3 nucleotides are TGTGCCATCAGTGGGCAGGTTTCCTCCTACGAGCAGTACTTC.

In this sample, this clonotype turned up many times. This chain links TRBV28 with TRBJ1-6; no reliable D call. In germline, CDR1 is MDHEN, CDR2 SYDVKM. Trimming removed 9 bases from V and 8 bases from J, with 23 bases in between. The CDR3 sequence is 16 residues long. CDR3 nucleotide sequence: TGTGCCAGACTTCCCGAGGGTGATGATTTAGATTCACCCCTCCACTTT. Its protein is CARLPEGDDLDSPLHF.

This clonotype showed up many times. The rearrangement links TRBV20-1 to TRBJ1-2; possibly TRBD1 for D (6 bases). V lost 4 bases and J 5 bases, leaving 20 bases between the germline ends. CDR3 size: 15 residues. CDR1 is DFQATT and CDR2 is SNEGSKA in the germline V gene (reference sequence). CDR3 amino acids: CSANPAGTGTYGYTF. The CDR3 nucleotides read TGCAGTGCTAATCCGGCCGGAACAGGGACTTATGGCTACACCTTC.

This clonotype was detected only a few times. The J gene is TRBJ1-4, the V gene TRBV12-3 or TRBV12-4; no clear D gene. The CDR3 is made up of 15 amino acids. The V end was cut by 6 bases, the J end by 11 bases, with 22 bases between. The CDR3 is CASSRGVLEVDKLFF. The CDR3 DNA is TGTGCCAGCAGCCGGGGAGTTCTAGAGGTTGATAAACTGTTTTTT.

In this sample, this clonotype turned up a few times. V usage is TRBV7-8 and J usage is TRBJ2-5; D may be TRBD2 (6 bases). Trimming removed 5 bases from V and 1 base from J, with 14 bases in between. The CDR3 covers 15 residues. The germline CDR1 and CDR2 sequences are SGHVS and FQNEAQ. In nucleotides, the CDR3 is TGTGCCAGCAGCCTGCGGGAAGGGCTCCAAGAGACCCAGTACTTC. It is translated as CASSLREGLQETQYF.

This clonotype was seen a handful of times. The chain employs TRBV4-3 and TRBJ1-4; no firm D call. The germline V and J ends were trimmed by 0 bases and 8 bases, with 13 bases remaining between them. Per the germline V gene, CDR1 is LGHNA and CDR2 is YSLEER. The CDR3 totals 15 residues. The CDR3 DNA is TGCGCCAGCAGCCAAGATACGGGGAACCGGGAAAAACTGTTTTTT. It translates to CASSQDTGNREKLFF.

The chain employs TRBV7-6 and TRBJ2-7, with TRBD2 matching 14 bases. The CDR3 is 17 residues long. Trimming at V came to 0 bases and at J to 0 bases, leaving 1 base not matched to a gene. Germline assignment: CDR1 SGHVS and CDR2 FNYEAQ. DNA for the CDR3: TGTGCCAGCAGCTTAGCCGGGACTAGCGGGAGCTCCTACGAGCAGTACTTC. Its protein is CASSLAGTSGSSYEQYF.

This clonotype was observed a handful of times. This chain uses TRBV20-1 with TRBJ2-3; TRBD2 agrees at 7 bases. The germline V gene encodes CDR1 DFQATT and CDR2 SNEGSKA (reference sequence). The CDR3 loop spans 13 amino acids. J was trimmed by 4 bases and V by 4 bases; bases with no gene match: 5. CDR3 DNA: TGCAGTGCTACCCGGGGAGGGCCAGATACGCAGTATTTT. Translated, it gives CSATRGGPDTQYF.